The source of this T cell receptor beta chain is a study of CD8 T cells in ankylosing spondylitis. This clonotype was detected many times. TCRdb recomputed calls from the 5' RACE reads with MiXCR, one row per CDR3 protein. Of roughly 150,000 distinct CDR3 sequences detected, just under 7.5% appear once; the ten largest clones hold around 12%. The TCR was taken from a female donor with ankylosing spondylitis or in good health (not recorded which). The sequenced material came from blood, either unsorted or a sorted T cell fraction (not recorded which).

The CDR3 spells CSASPRDRGREKLFF. CDR3 DNA: TGCAGTGCTAGCCCCCGGGACAGGGGTAGGGAAAAACTGTTTTTT. The chain combines TRBV20-1 with TRBJ1-4; 10 bases match TRBD1. Germline V CDR1 and CDR2: DFQATT, SNEGSKA (reference sequence). This CDR3 has 15 residues. Trimming cost V 3 bases and J 8 bases; bases outside gene matches: 9.